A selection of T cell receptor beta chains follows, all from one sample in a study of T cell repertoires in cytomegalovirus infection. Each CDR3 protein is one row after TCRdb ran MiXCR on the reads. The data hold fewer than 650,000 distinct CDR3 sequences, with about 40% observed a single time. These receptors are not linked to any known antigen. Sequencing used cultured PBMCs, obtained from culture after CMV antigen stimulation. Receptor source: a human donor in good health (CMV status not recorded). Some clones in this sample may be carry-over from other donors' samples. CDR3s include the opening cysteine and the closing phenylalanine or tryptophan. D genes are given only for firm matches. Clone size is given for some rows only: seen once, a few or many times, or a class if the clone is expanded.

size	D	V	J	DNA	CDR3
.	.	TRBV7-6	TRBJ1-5	TGTGCCAGCAGCTTAGTAGCAGGGCCGCGGGGACAGCCCCAGCATTTT	CASSLVAGPRGQPQHF
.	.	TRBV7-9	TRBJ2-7	TGTGCCAGCAGCCAACGGACGGTTAGCTCCTACGAGCAGTACTTC	CASSQRTVSSYEQYF
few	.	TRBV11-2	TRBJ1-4	TGTGCCAGCAGCTTAGATCGTCATGAAAAACTGTTTTTT	CASSLDRHEKLFF
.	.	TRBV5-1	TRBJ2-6	TGCGCCAGCAGCTTGGGTCGGATAGCGACTGGGGCCAACGTCCTGACTTTC	CASSLGRIATGANVLTF
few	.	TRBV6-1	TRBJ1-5	TGTGCCAGCAGGGCCCCTGGGGGGCTACAAAATAGCAATCAGCCCCAGCATTTT	CASRAPGGLQNSNQPQHF
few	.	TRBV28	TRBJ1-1	TGTGCCAGCAGTTTATATCCGCTGAACACTGAAGCTTTCTTT	CASSLYPLNTEAFF
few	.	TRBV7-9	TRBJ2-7	TGTGCCATCCCGATCGGCCGGGGCTACGAGCAGTACTTC	CAIPIGRGYEQYF
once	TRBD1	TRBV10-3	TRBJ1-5	TGTGCCATCAGTGAGGCGGGACAGGGGGCTCAGCCCCAGCATTTT	CAISEAGQGAQPQHF
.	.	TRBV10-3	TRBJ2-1	TGTGCCATCAGTGAGTCTGGTAGGATGAATGAGCAGTTCTTC	CAISESGRMNEQFF
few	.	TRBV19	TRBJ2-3	TGTGCCAGTACCGTGGGCCCTGTTACAGATACGCAGTATTTT	CASTVGPVTDTQYF
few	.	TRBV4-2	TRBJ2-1	TGTGCCAGCAGCCAAGTCAGGGCCAATGAGCAGTTCTTC	CASSQVRANEQFF
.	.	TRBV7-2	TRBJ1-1	TGTGCCAGCAGGCGGCAGTCGAACACTGAAGCTTTCTTT	CASRRQSNTEAFF
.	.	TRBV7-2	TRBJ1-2	TGTGCCAGCAGCTTAGGGCGTCTGGTCAGTGGCTACACCTTC	CASSLGRLVSGYTF
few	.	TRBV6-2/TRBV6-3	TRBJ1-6	TGTGCCACCCTCCGGGACGGTAATTCACCCCTCCACTTT	CATLRDGNSPLHF
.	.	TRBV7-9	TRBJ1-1	TGTGCCAGCAGCCCCGACCGCGGAGCTTTCTTT	CASSPDRGAFF
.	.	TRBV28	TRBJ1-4	TGTGCCAGCAGTCGGACGGGGGTGGGCGATGAAAAACTGTTTTTT	CASSRTGVGDEKLFF
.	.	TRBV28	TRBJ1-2	TGTGCCAGCAGCCACGGAGGGGCGTATGATGGCTACACCTTC	CASSHGGAYDGYTF